This record covers a single T cell receptor beta chain. Germline CDR1 reads SGHDT; CDR2 reads YYEEEE. This CDR3 is 12 amino acids long. The V end lost 2 bases, the J end lost 4 bases, and 4 bases lay between the germline ends. The sample belongs to a study of blood T cell repertoires in COVID-19. About the research overall: The samples span acute and convalescent COVID-19 from the United States, Italy and Spain. T cells, B-cell-depleted T cells, or PBMCs provided the cDNA or gDNA that served as material.

How the authors handled the data: How many nucleated cells were present was estimated from reference gene primer amplification. Profiling relied on immunoSEQ multiplex PCR, and the TCRdb table lists in-frame clones only, not all of them. The V and J calls and clone size are taken from that table; D and trimming were inferred from the DNA. This repertoire shows 300,000 to 350,000 clones, approximately 90% found once; its top ten account for just under 4%. This sequence originates from a woman aged 60-70 years with COVID-19, enrolled during active disease. The genes are TRBV5-6 and TRBJ1-5, with unresolved D. The sample taken for sequencing was peripheral blood. CDR3 sequence: CASSFLNQPQHF. Here the CDR3 DNA reads TGTGCCAGCAGCTTTCTAAATCAGCCCCAGCATTTT.